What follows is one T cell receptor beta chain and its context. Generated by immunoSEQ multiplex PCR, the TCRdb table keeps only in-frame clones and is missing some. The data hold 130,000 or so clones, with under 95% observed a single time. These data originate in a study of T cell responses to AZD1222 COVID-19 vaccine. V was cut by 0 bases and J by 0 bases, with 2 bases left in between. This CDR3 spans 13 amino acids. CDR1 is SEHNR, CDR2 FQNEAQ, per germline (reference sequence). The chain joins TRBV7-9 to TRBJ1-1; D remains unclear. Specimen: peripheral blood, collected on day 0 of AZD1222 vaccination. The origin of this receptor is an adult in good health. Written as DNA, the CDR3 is TGTGCCAGCAGCTTAGCCCTGAACACTGAAGCTTTCTTT. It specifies CASSLALNTEAFF.